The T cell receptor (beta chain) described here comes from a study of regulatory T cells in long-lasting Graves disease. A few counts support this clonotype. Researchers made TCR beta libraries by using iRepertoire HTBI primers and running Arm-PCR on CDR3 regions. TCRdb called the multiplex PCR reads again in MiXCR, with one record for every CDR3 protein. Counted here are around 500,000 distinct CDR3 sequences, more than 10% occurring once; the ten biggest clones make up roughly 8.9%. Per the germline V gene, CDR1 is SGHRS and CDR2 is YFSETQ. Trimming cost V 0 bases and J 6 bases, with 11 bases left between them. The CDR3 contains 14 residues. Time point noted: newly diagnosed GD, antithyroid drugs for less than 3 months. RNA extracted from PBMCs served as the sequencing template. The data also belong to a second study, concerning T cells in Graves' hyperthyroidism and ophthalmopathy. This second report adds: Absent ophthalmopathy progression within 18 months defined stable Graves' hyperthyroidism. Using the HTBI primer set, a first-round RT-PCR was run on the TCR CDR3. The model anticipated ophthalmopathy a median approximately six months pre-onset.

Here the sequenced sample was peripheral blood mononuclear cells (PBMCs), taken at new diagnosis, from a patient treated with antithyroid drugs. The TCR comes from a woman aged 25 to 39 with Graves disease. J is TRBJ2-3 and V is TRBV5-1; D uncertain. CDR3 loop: CASSLGRLGDTQYF. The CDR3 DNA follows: TGCGCCAGCAGCTTGGGCAGGCTCGGGGATACGCAGTATTTT.